The 8 T cell receptor beta chains reported below all come from one sample, sequenced in a study of regulatory T cells in long-lasting Graves disease. Regarding time point: persistent/refractory GD, antithyroid drugs over 5 years with positive TRAb. Extracted RNA from PBMCs served as the source of the TCR library. Arm-PCR of CDR3 regions and iRepertoire HTBI primers were used to build TCR beta libraries. TCRdb re-called the multiplex PCR reads with MiXCR, one entry per CDR3 protein. The table has a few hundred thousand distinct CDR3 sequences, about 22% seen once; the top ten hold roughly 7.1%. Sequenced here: peripheral blood mononuclear cells (PBMCs), sampled when the disease was refractory, from a patient treated with antithyroid drugs. The source of these receptors is a female donor with Graves disease.

This clonotype occurred many times. This chain connects TRBV6-5 to TRBJ1-2; 9 bases agree with TRBD1. V shed 4 bases and J 4 bases; nucleotides not matched to a gene: 7. This CDR3 contains 15 residues. Germline lookup yields CDR1 MNHEY and CDR2 SVGAGI. CDR3 sequence (DNA): TGTGCCAGCAGTTCCGGACAGGGGAGGGGCTATGGCTACACCTTC. Its translation: CASSSGQGRGYGYTF.

This clonotype was detected many times. This chain uses TRBV28 with TRBJ1-5; D is possibly TRBD1 (5 bases). The germline gives CDR1 MDHEN, CDR2 SYDVKM. This CDR3 has 15 amino acids. V lost 5 bases to trimming and J lost 0 bases, with 11 bases between them. CDR3 in amino acids: CASSPPGYSNQPQHF. CDR3 nucleotide sequence: TGTGCCAGCAGTCCCCCAGGGTATAGCAATCAGCCCCAGCATTTT. Based on the CDR3 plus reference TRBV28 and TRBJ1-5, the full variable domain is DVKVTQSSRYLVKRTGEKVFLECVQDMDHENMFWYRQDPGLGLRLIYFSYDVKMKEKGDIPEGYSVSREKKERFSLILESASTNQTSMYLCASSPPGYSNQPQHFGDGTRLSIL.

This sequence joins TRBV30 and TRBJ2-4; the D is unclear. Trimming shortened V by 0 bases and J by 0 bases, and 6 bases separated the two germline ends. This CDR3 has 14 amino acids. CDR1 GTSNPN and CDR2 SVGIG come from the germline V gene (reference sequence). CDR3 loop: CAWSVGIAKNIQYF. DNA of the CDR3: TGTGCCTGGAGTGTAGGTATAGCCAAAAACATTCAGTACTTC.

This clonotype was observed a handful of times. The V call is TRBV27, the J call TRBJ2-4; possibly TRBD2 for D (6 bases). The CDR3 runs to 15 residues. CDR1 MNHEY and CDR2 SMNVEV come from the germline V gene (reference sequence). Trimming removed 2 bases at V and 4 bases at J, with 12 bases between. CDR3 DNA: TGTGCCAGCAGTTTAGCCGGGAGCGGTAAAAACATTCAGTACTTC. The encoded protein is CASSLAGSGKNIQYF.

The table lists this clonotype with many counts. The V and J genes are TRBV6-2 or TRBV6-3 and TRBJ2-7; 7 nucleotides agree with TRBD2. Germline V gene lookup returns CDR1 MNHEY and CDR2 SVGEGT. This CDR3 contains 17 residues. J was trimmed by 4 bases and V by 4 bases; bases with no gene match: 16. In DNA form, the CDR3 reads TGTGCCAGCAGTTTCCCTCTGGGCGGGAGATCCGGGTACGAGCAGTACTTC. Residues: CASSFPLGGRSGYEQYF.

The chain uses TRBV18 and TRBJ2-5; D gene uncertain. CDR1 KGHSH and CDR2 LQKENI come from the germline V gene. The CDR3 is made up of 17 amino acids. The V and J ends lost 0 bases and 2 bases respectively, with 16 bases between them. CDR3 amino acids: CASSPPPMAFRQETQYF. The CDR3 DNA sequence: TGTGCCAGCTCACCACCGCCCATGGCGTTTAGACAAGAGACCCAGTACTTC. Together with reference TRBV18 and TRBJ2-5, the CDR3 gives the full variable domain: NAGVMQNPRHLVRRRGQEARLRCSPMKGHSHVYWYRQLPEEGLKFMVYLQKENIIDESGMPKERFSAEFPKEGPSILRIQQVVRGDSAAYFCASSPPPMAFRQETQYFGPGTRLLVL.

This clonotype appeared a few times. The V gene is TRBV10-3, the J gene TRBJ2-5; 8 positions match TRBD2. The CDR3 length is 12 residues. In germline, CDR1 is ENHRY, CDR2 SYGVKD. J lost 0 bases, V lost 11 bases, and 2 bases had no gene match. CDR3 coding DNA: TGTGCCGCTAGCGGGTACCAAGAGACCCAGTACTTC. This sequence encodes CAASGYQETQYF.

The chain recombines TRBV7-3 with TRBJ2-3; TRBD1 matches 7 bases. The CDR3 is 16 residues long. The germline V gene encodes CDR1 SGHTA and CDR2 FQGTGA. Trimming removed 5 bases from V and 2 bases from J; junction bases left unmatched: 10. CDR3 protein: CASSQQTGSITDTQYF. The CDR3, as DNA: TGTGCCAGCAGCCAGCAGACAGGGTCCATCACAGATACGCAGTATTTT. The full variable domain, in which reference TRBV7-3 and TRBJ2-3 provide the parts outside the CDR3, is GAGVSQTPSNKVTEKGKYVELRCDPISGHTALYWYRQSLGQGPEFLIYFQGTGAADDSGLPNDRFFAVRPEGSVSTLKIQRTERGDSAVYLCASSQQTGSITDTQYFGPGTRLTVL.